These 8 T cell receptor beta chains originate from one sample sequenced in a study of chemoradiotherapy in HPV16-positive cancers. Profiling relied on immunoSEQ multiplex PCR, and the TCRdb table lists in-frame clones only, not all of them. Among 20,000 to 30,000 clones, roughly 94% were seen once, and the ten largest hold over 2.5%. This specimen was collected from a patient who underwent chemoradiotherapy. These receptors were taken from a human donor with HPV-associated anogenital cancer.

This chain's CDR3 is CASTPGTSGGTDTQYF. The CDR3 coding sequence is TGTGCCAGCACCCCCGGGACTAGCGGGGGCACAGATACGCAGTATTTT. This chain links TRBV7-2 with TRBJ2-3, with 13 bases fitting TRBD2. The V gene's germline CDR1 is SGHTA and CDR2 FQGNSA. V lost 7 bases to trimming and J lost 1 base; unmatched junction nucleotides: 5. This CDR3 spans 16 amino acids. Supplemented by reference TRBV7-2 and TRBJ2-3, the full variable domain reads GAGVSQSPSNKVTEKGKDVELRCDPISGHTALYWYRQSLGQGLEFLIYFQGNSAPDKSGLPSDRFSAERTGGSVSTLTIQRTQQEDSAVYLCASTPGTSGGTDTQYFGPGTRLTVL.

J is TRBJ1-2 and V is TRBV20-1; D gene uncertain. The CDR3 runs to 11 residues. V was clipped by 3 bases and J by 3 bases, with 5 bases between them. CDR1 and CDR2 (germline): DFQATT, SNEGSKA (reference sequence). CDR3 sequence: CSASQHYGYTF. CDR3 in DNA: TGCAGTGCTAGCCAACACTATGGCTACACCTTC.

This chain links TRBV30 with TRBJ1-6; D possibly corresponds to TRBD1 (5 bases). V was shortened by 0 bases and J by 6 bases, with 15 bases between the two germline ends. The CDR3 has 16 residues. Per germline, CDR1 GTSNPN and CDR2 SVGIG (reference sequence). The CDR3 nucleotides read TGTGCCTGGAGTGTATTCGGGGCAGCGCTTAATTCACCCCTCCACTTT. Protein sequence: CAWSVFGAALNSPLHF.

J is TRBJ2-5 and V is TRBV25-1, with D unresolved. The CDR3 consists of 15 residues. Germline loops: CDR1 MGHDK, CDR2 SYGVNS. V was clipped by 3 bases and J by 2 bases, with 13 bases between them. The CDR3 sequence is CASSEISGRQETQYF. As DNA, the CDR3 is TGTGCCAGCAGTGAGATCTCAGGTCGACAAGAGACCCAGTACTTC.

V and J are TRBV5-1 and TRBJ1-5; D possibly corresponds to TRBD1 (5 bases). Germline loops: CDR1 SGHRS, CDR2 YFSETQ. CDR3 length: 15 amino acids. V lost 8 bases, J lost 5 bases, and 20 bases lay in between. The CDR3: CARTAWTGDHQPQHF. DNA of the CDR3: TGCGCCAGAACTGCGTGGACGGGGGATCATCAGCCCCAGCATTTT.

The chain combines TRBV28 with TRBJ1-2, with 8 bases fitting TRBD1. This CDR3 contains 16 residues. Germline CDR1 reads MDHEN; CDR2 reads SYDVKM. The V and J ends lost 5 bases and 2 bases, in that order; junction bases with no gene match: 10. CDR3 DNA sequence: TGTGCCAGCAGTGCGACATCAGGGGGCTCGAACTATGGCTACACCTTC. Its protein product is CASSATSGGSNYGYTF.

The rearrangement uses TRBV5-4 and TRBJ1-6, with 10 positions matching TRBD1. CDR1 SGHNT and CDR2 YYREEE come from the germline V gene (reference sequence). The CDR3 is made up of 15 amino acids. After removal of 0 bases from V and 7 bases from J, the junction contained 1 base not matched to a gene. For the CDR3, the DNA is TGTGCCAGCAGCTTGGGACAGGGGGCGAATTCACCCCTCCACTTT. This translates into CASSLGQGANSPLHF.

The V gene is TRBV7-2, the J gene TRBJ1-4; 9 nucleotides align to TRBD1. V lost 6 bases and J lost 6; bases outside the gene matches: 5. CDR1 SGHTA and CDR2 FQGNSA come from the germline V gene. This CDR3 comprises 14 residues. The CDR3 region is CASSRNRGHEKLFF. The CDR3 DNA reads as TGTGCCAGCAGTCGAAACAGGGGGCATGAAAAACTGTTTTTT.